A selection of T cell receptor beta chains follows, all from one sample in a study of blood T cell repertoires in COVID-19. Assay used: immunoSEQ multiplex PCR; TCRdb lists only in-frame clones, some missing. The sample carries some 180,000 clones, roughly 79% recorded once. The specimen was peripheral blood. These receptors all come from a middle-aged woman with COVID-19, enrolled during active disease. Each CDR3 is given with its conserved first and last residue. The order of the fields is clone size, V gene, J gene, D gene, CDR3 DNA, CDR3 protein. D genes are given only for firm matches. Not every row has a clone size; where given, it reads once, few, many or a size class.

>.|TRBV2|TRBJ2-3|TRBD2
TGTGCCAGCGGGGGGGTCGACACGCAGTATTTT
CASGGVDTQYF
>many|TRBV5-4|TRBJ2-2|.
TGTGCCAGCAGCTTGATGCAGGAAACCGGGGAGCTGTTTTTT
CASSLMQETGELFF
>once|TRBV28|TRBJ2-2|TRBD1
TGTGCCAGCAGTCCTCGGACAGGGATCACCGGGGAGCTGTTTTTT
CASSPRTGITGELFF
>once|TRBV6-5|TRBJ2-1|TRBD2
TGTGCCAGCAGGGGACTAGCATACAATGAGCAGTTCTTC
CASRGLAYNEQFF
>.|TRBV25-1|TRBJ2-1|.
TGTGCCAGCAGTGACCGACTCCGCTCCTACAATGAGCAGTTCTTC
CASSDRLRSYNEQFF
>.|TRBV28|TRBJ2-2|.
TGTGCCAGCAGTACGTTGGAGCTAGGGTTGATAGGGGCCGGGGAGCTGTTTTTT
CASSTLELGLIGAGELFF
>.|TRBV2|TRBJ1-5|.
TGTGCCAGCAGTGCTCGGGGATATCAGCCCCAGCATTTT
CASSARGYQPQHF
>many|TRBV3-1/TRBV3-2|TRBJ2-7|.
TGTGCCAGCAGCCACAGCGGGCATCACTACGAGCAGTACTTC
CASSHSGHHYEQYF
>.|TRBV3-1/TRBV3-2|TRBJ2-3|.
TGTGCCAGCAGCCAAGAAGGGGATATGGCCACAGATACGCAGTATTTT
CASSQEGDMATDTQYF
>.|TRBV24-1|TRBJ2-3|.
TGTGCCACCAGTGACCCCTCGGGGGGCACTAGCACAGATACGCAGTATTTT
CATSDPSGGTSTDTQYF
>.|TRBV25-1|TRBJ1-6|TRBD1
TGTGCCAGCAGTGGGACCAGGGGGGCCAATTCACCCCTCCACTTT
CASSGTRGANSPLHF
>.|TRBV7-9|TRBJ2-3|TRBD1
TGTGCCACTTCAACGAGGGGACAGGGGGCCTCTGATACGCAGTATTTT
CATSTRGQGASDTQYF
>.|TRBV27|TRBJ1-1|.
TGTGCCAGCAGTTTACGCTCCAGTAACACTGAAGCTTTCTTT
CASSLRSSNTEAFF
>once|TRBV5-4|TRBJ2-1|TRBD1
TGTGCCAGCAGCTTGAAAGACAGGGGAATAGGGTTCAATGAGCAGTTCTTC
CASSLKDRGIGFNEQFF
>.|TRBV6-5|TRBJ2-2|.
TGTGCCAGCAGTTGGGACAATCGAAACACCGGGGAGCTGTTTTTT
CASSWDNRNTGELFF
>.|TRBV7-6|TRBJ1-2|TRBD1
TGTGCCAGCAGCTTAACCGGGACAGGGGTCGGCGACTATGGCTACACCTTC
CASSLTGTGVGDYGYTF
>.|TRBV7-9|TRBJ2-6|.
TGTGCCAGCAGCCCGGAACGGGGGGGGACAGCTGGGGCCAACGTCCTGACTTTC
CASSPERGGTAGANVLTF
>.|TRBV7-9|TRBJ2-7|.
TGTGCCAGCAGCTTAAATCCTACTGTCTACGAGCAGTACTTC
CASSLNPTVYEQYF
>.|TRBV6-1|TRBJ1-2|TRBD1
TGTGCCAGCAGTGAGATGACAGGGGGCAACTATGGCTACACCTTC
CASSEMTGGNYGYTF
>.|TRBV19|TRBJ1-2|TRBD1
TGTGCCAGTAGTATATACCCAGGGGGCGATGGCTACACCTTC
CASSIYPGGDGYTF
>.|TRBV6-5|TRBJ2-1|TRBD2
TGTGCCAGCAGTTACGGGACTAGCGGGATCTACAATGAGCAGTTCTTC
CASSYGTSGIYNEQFF
>.|TRBV3-1/TRBV3-2|TRBJ1-2|.
TGTGCCAGCAGCCAAGATAGGGCAGGGATTCAAGGCTACACCTTC
CASSQDRAGIQGYTF